Listed here are 13 T cell receptor beta chains from one sample, sequenced in a study of shared clonotypes between healthy human individuals. Data came from immunoSEQ multiplex PCR; TCRdb stores just in-frame clones and leaves some out. The sample carries millions of clones, approximately 94% recorded once. The sequencing input was naive CD4+ T cells sorted from blood. The subset denotes: CD45RA+ positively selected. Every receptor here comes from a man aged 18 to 29 in good health.

The genes are TRBV6-5 and TRBJ2-7, with D unclear. Trimming took 2 bases from V and 3 from J, leaving 11 bases between them. CDR3 length: 14 residues. Looked up from germline, CDR1 is MNHEY and CDR2 is SVGAGI. The CDR3 DNA is TGTGCCAGCAGTTACGGGTCAGTCGTCTACGAGCAGTACTTC. Translating gives CASSYGSVVYEQYF.

The J gene is TRBJ2-6, the V gene TRBV5-1; TRBD1 matches 10 bases. V lost 2 bases, J lost 3 bases, and 2 bases stayed unmatched. CDR3 length: 16 residues. Germline CDR1 is SGHRS and CDR2 is YFSETQ. The CDR3, as DNA: TGCGCCAGCAGCTTAGGGGACAGGGGTGGGGCCAACGTCCTGACTTTC. Residues: CASSLGDRGGANVLTF.

The V call is TRBV29-1, the J call TRBJ2-3, with 13 nucleotides matching TRBD2. The CDR3 runs to 15 residues. J lost 3 bases, V lost 4 bases, and 4 bases had no gene match. Germline V lookup: CDR1 SQVTM, CDR2 ANQGSEA. The CDR3 bases are TGCAGCGTTGGGGGGACTAGCGGGGTGACAGATACGCAGTATTTT. Its protein is CSVGGTSGVTDTQYF.

The gene calls are TRBV11-2 and TRBJ1-1; D uncertain. The ends were cut back, 5 bases at V and 10 bases at J, with 17 bases in the middle. Germline V CDR1 and CDR2: SGHAT, FQNNGV. This CDR3 is built from 13 residues. CDR3 amino acids: CASSPGSKERAFF. DNA for the CDR3: TGTGCCAGCAGCCCCGGGAGCAAGGAGAGAGCTTTCTTT.

The chain uses TRBV5-4 and TRBJ2-7; 8 bases fit TRBD1. In germline, CDR1 is SGHNT, CDR2 YYREEE (reference sequence). J gave up 3 bases and V 4 bases, and 6 bases lay outside the gene matches. The CDR3 extends over 14 amino acids. CDR3 bases: TGTGCCAGCAGCCAGGCCGACAGGGGCTACGAGCAGTACTTC. It translates to CASSQADRGYEQYF.

The V and J genes are TRBV27 and TRBJ2-5; a weak D match, TRBD2 (6 bases). V gave up 2 bases and J gave up 1 base, with 11 bases separating them. Germline CDR1 is MNHEY and CDR2 is SMNVEV (reference sequence). This CDR3 has 15 amino acids. The CDR3 DNA reads as TGTGCCAGCAGTTTACGGGCGGGACTCCAAGAGACCCAGTACTTC. Amino acids: CASSLRAGLQETQYF.

The genes are TRBV6-5 and TRBJ2-7; tentative D call: TRBD1 (6 bases). Between the trimmed V and J ends, which lost 5 bases and 6 bases, there was a span of 14 bases. The CDR3 extends over 13 amino acids. Germline V gene lookup returns CDR1 MNHEY and CDR2 SVGAGI. CDR3 sequence reads: CASSTGFRGEQYF. CDR3 sequence (DNA): TGTGCCAGCAGTACAGGGTTTCGGGGCGAGCAGTACTTC.

V is TRBV4-2 and J is TRBJ1-1; D perhaps matches TRBD1 (5 bases). Trimming stripped 0 bases from V and 11 bases from J, with 16 bases between. From germline, CDR1 is LGHNA and CDR2 YNFKEQ. This CDR3 comprises 14 residues. Here the CDR3 DNA reads TGTGCCAGCAGCCAAGAAGGGGCAGGGCGGACTGCTTTCTTT. This encodes CASSQEGAGRTAFF.

The rearrangement uses TRBV7-3 and TRBJ2-3; the match to TRBD1 covers 7 bases. The CDR3 has 14 residues. Germline V CDR1 and CDR2: SGHTA, FQGTGA. J was trimmed by 0 bases and V by 4 bases; bases with no gene match: 1. The CDR3: CASSSGGSTDTQYF. The CDR3 DNA sequence: TGTGCCAGCAGCTCAGGGGGTAGCACAGATACGCAGTATTTT.

The V call is TRBV27, the J call TRBJ1-2, with 7 bases aligning to TRBD1. J lost 9 bases, V lost 1 base, and 5 bases had no gene match. CDR3 size: 13 residues. Germline V CDR1 and CDR2: MNHEY, SMNVEV (reference sequence). Here the CDR3 reads CASSLYQGGRYTF. As DNA, the CDR3 is TGTGCCAGCAGTTTATACCAGGGGGGACGCTACACCTTC.

The chain couples TRBV2 to TRBJ1-3, with 7 bases aligning to TRBD1. V lost 6 bases, J lost 4 bases, and 3 bases stayed unmatched. Germline CDR1 SNHLY, CDR2 FYNNEI. There are 13 residues in the CDR3. The CDR3: CASRTGFGNTIYF. CDR3 nucleotide sequence: TGTGCCAGCAGGACAGGGTTCGGAAACACCATATATTTT.

The chain couples TRBV4-3 to TRBJ1-3; no clear D. This CDR3 has 14 amino acids. Per the germline V gene, CDR1 is LGHNA and CDR2 is YSLEER. V lost 2 bases and J lost 2, with 7 bases in between. The CDR3 here is CASSQPPPGNTIYF. The CDR3 DNA follows: TGCGCCAGCAGCCAACCGCCCCCTGGAAACACCATATATTTT.

This chain uses TRBV27 with TRBJ1-5; D gene ambiguous. There are 15 residues in the CDR3. Trimming cost V 3 bases and J 3 bases, with 12 bases left between them. Germline CDR1 reads MNHEY; CDR2 reads SMNVEV (reference sequence). The CDR3 DNA reads as TGTGCCAGCAGTTTGAGGGCGGAACCCAATCAGCCCCAGCATTTT. Translation: CASSLRAEPNQPQHF.